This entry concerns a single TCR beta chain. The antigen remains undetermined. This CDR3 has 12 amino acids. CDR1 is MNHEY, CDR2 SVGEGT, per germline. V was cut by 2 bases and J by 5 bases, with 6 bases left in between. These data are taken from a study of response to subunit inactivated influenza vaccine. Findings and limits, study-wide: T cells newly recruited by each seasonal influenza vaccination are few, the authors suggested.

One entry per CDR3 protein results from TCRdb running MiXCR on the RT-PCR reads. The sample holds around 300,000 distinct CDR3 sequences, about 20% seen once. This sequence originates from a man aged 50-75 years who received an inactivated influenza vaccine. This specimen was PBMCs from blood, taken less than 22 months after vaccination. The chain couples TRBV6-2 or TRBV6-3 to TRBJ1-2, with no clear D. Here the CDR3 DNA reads TGTGCCAGCAGTTACGGGCGATATGGCTACACCTTC. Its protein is CASSYGRYGYTF.